This TCR beta chain derives from a study of blood T cell repertoires in COVID-19. Across the study: Material from acute and convalescent COVID-19 was sourced from the United States, Italy and Spain.

The CDR3 has 22 amino acids. From germline, CDR1 is KGHDR and CDR2 SFDVKD. V shed 4 bases, J shed 4 bases, and the junction held 25 bases outside the gene matches. The data were produced by immunoSEQ multiplex PCR, yet TCRdb's version contains in-frame clones alone and is incomplete. Of 350,000 to 450,000 clones listed, approximately 90% are singletons. All enrollees were roughly 18 to 95 years old and from around 25 US areas. Assignment of participants to cohorts was predicated upon participant-reported clinical history. Someone with COVID-19 had been met by exposed participants within 2 weeks before study entry.

The chain combines TRBV24-1 with TRBJ1-3; 9 nucleotides match TRBD1. The sample taken for sequencing was PBMCs or T cells enriched from blood (not recorded which). This TCR derives from a woman aged 18-35 years who had been exposed to COVID-19. The CDR3 sequence is CATSDPLTPHVPGQGGGNTIYF. Written as DNA, the CDR3 is TGTGCCACCAGTGACCCCCTTACCCCTCACGTGCCGGGACAGGGTGGGGGAAACACCATATATTTT.